Listed below are T cell receptor beta chains from one sample, sequenced in a study of radiotherapy plus CTLA-4 blockade in lung cancer. Produced via immunoSEQ multiplex PCR; TCRdb's table is partial and in-frame only. In the table there are over 35,000 clones, around 77% of which are singletons. Sequences were derived from peripheral blood, sampled from a patient treated with radiotherapy plus ipilimumab. Receptors were obtained from a human donor with non-small cell lung cancer whose response to radiotherapy plus ipilimumab could not be evaluated. Each CDR3 is given with its conserved first and last residue. The D gene is left open where the match is weak. Size is omitted from some rows. Given values are once, few, many or a class for expanded clones.

size: .; J: TRBJ2-1; V: TRBV5-1; D: .; DNA: TGCGCCAGCAGCCTTACTAGTAGGAATGAGCAGTTCTTC; CDR3: CASSLTSRNEQFF
size: once; J: TRBJ1-5; V: TRBV19; D: TRBD1; DNA: TGTGCCAGTAGTAGTATGGACAGGGGGCAGAGGAATCAGCCCCAGCATTTT; CDR3: CASSSMDRGQRNQPQHF
size: .; J: TRBJ2-1; V: TRBV4-1; D: TRBD2; DNA: TGCGCCAGCAGCCCGCAGGGGACTAGCGGGAGGTATGAGCAGTTCTTC; CDR3: CASSPQGTSGRYEQFF
size: .; J: TRBJ2-3; V: TRBV5-1; D: TRBD1; DNA: TGCGCCAGCAGCTTGGGTCAGGGGGCGGTAGATACGCAGTATTTT; CDR3: CASSLGQGAVDTQYF
size: .; J: TRBJ1-2; V: TRBV4-2; D: TRBD1; DNA: TGTGCCAGCAGCCCCTCGGGAGGGGGCGCCTATGGCTACACCTTC; CDR3: CASSPSGGGAYGYTF
size: .; J: TRBJ2-7; V: TRBV11-1; D: TRBD1; DNA: TGTGCCAGCAGCCCTCGGGACAGGGGCTACGAGCAGTACTTC; CDR3: CASSPRDRGYEQYF
size: .; J: TRBJ1-2; V: TRBV5-6; D: TRBD1; DNA: TGTGCCAGCAGGGCGATCTACAGGGGGTTGGATGGCTACACCTTC; CDR3: CASRAIYRGLDGYTF
size: .; J: TRBJ1-2; V: TRBV6-4; D: .; DNA: TGTGCCAGCAGTGACCGCCAAGCAGGTCCAATCTCATATGGCTACACCTTC; CDR3: CASSDRQAGPISYGYTF
size: .; J: TRBJ2-1; V: TRBV29-1; D: TRBD1; DNA: TGCAGCGCTCGACAGGGAAACAATGAGCAGTTCTTC; CDR3: CSARQGNNEQFF
size: once; J: TRBJ2-1; V: TRBV5-4; D: .; DNA: TGTGCCACCGGACGGGATGGCTACAATGAGCAGTTCTTC; CDR3: CATGRDGYNEQFF
size: few; J: TRBJ1-5; V: TRBV28; D: TRBD1; DNA: TGTGCCAGCAGGATTGGGGACAGTAGCAATCAGCCCCAGCATTTT; CDR3: CASRIGDSSNQPQHF
size: .; J: TRBJ2-2; V: TRBV9; D: TRBD1; DNA: TGTGCCAGCAGCGTAAGACAGGGAGCCGGGGAGCTGTTTTTT; CDR3: CASSVRQGAGELFF
size: .; J: TRBJ2-3; V: TRBV6-1; D: .; DNA: TGTGCCAGCAGGGAGGGTGTTAGTACAGATACGCAGTATTTT; CDR3: CASREGVSTDTQYF
size: .; J: TRBJ2-7; V: TRBV29-1; D: .; DNA: TGCAGCGTTCCTCATCCCCTGACAGGAGACGAGCAGTACTTC; CDR3: CSVPHPLTGDEQYF
size: .; J: TRBJ1-2; V: TRBV14; D: TRBD1; DNA: TGTGCCAGCAGCCCCCTCCAGACAGGGGGCGGGTTTGGCTACACCTTC; CDR3: CASSPLQTGGGFGYTF
size: .; J: TRBJ2-5; V: TRBV27; D: .; DNA: TGTGCCAGCAGTTTTGGGTCAGCACCCAGGGGAGAGACCCAGTACTTC; CDR3: CASSFGSAPRGETQYF
size: .; J: TRBJ1-2; V: TRBV2; D: TRBD1; DNA: TGTGCCAGCAGGAGGACAGGGAATGGCTACACCTTC; CDR3: CASRRTGNGYTF
size: few; J: TRBJ1-1; V: TRBV27; D: .; DNA: TGTGCCAGCAGTCGGCGGTTAGGTGGCGGAGTGAACACTGAAGCTTTCTTT; CDR3: CASSRRLGGGVNTEAFF
size: .; J: TRBJ2-7; V: TRBV28; D: TRBD1; DNA: TGTGCCAGCAGTCGGACAGGGACCGGCGAGCAGTACTTC; CDR3: CASSRTGTGEQYF
size: .; J: TRBJ2-5; V: TRBV5-1; D: TRBD2; DNA: TGCGCCAGCAGCAAGGGACTAGGCGAACAAGAGACCCAGTACTTC; CDR3: CASSKGLGEQETQYF
size: .; J: TRBJ2-7; V: TRBV19; D: .; DNA: TGTGCCAGTAGTATAGCCCACGGCGGTCCTACCTACGAGCAGTACTTC; CDR3: CASSIAHGGPTYEQYF
size: once; J: TRBJ2-3; V: TRBV4-3; D: TRBD2; DNA: TGCGCCAGCAGCCAAGAGTTCGGGGGGTTTGCCGATACGCAGTATTTT; CDR3: CASSQEFGGFADTQYF
size: .; J: TRBJ2-2; V: TRBV28; D: .; DNA: TGTGCCAGCAAACAGGGAGCTTACACCGGGGAGCTGTTTTTT; CDR3: CASKQGAYTGELFF
size: .; J: TRBJ2-3; V: TRBV19; D: TRBD2; DNA: TGTGCCAGTGGAGGATTACTAGCGGGAGACACAGATACGCAGTATTTT; CDR3: CASGGLLAGDTDTQYF
size: .; J: TRBJ2-7; V: TRBV28; D: .; DNA: TGTGCCAGCATTCAAGACTTACTCTCCTACGAGCAGTACTTC; CDR3: CASIQDLLSYEQYF
size: few; J: TRBJ2-2; V: TRBV12-5; D: TRBD2; DNA: TGTGCTAGTGGTTTGACTAGGGACTATAGGTCCGAGGGGGAGCTGTTTTTT; CDR3: CASGLTRDYRSEGELFF
size: few; J: TRBJ2-1; V: TRBV4-2; D: .; DNA: TGTGCCAGCAGCCAGGAGGATTTCCTAGGAGGCAATGAGCAGTTCTTC; CDR3: CASSQEDFLGGNEQFF
size: .; J: TRBJ2-5; V: TRBV5-4; D: TRBD1; DNA: TGTGCCAGCAGGAGGGGACAGGGGCTTTCTGTGGAGACCCAGTACTTC; CDR3: CASRRGQGLSVETQYF
size: .; J: TRBJ2-1; V: TRBV7-2; D: .; DNA: TGTGCCAGCAGCTTAAGGGAGCTTAGCTCCTACAATGAGCAGTTCTTC; CDR3: CASSLRELSSYNEQFF
size: .; J: TRBJ1-4; V: TRBV30; D: .; DNA: TGTGCCTGCAGGGTCGGTGATGAAAAACTGTTTTTT; CDR3: CACRVGDEKLFF
size: .; J: TRBJ2-7; V: TRBV5-1; D: TRBD1; DNA: TGCGCCAGCGGATTACAGGGGGCCGTAACCTACGAGCAGTACTTC; CDR3: CASGLQGAVTYEQYF
size: .; J: TRBJ1-4; V: TRBV7-8; D: .; DNA: TGTGCCAGCAGCACAACAGCAACAACTAATGAAAAACTGTTTTTT; CDR3: CASSTTATTNEKLFF
size: .; J: TRBJ2-7; V: TRBV5-1; D: TRBD1; DNA: TGCGCCAGCAGCAATGACAGGGTAGGGCAGTACTTC; CDR3: CASSNDRVGQYF
size: .; J: TRBJ2-1; V: TRBV5-1; D: .; DNA: TGCGCCAGCAGCTTGACTAGCTCTCCCTACAATGAGCAGTTCTTC; CDR3: CASSLTSSPYNEQFF
size: few; J: TRBJ2-7; V: TRBV6-1; D: .; DNA: TGTGCCAGCAGCCCATTTTACGAGCAGTACTTC; CDR3: CASSPFYEQYF
size: .; J: TRBJ1-1; V: TRBV7-8; D: .; DNA: TGTGCCAGCAGCTTAGTTTGGCAGGCTCACACTGAAGCTTTCTTT; CDR3: CASSLVWQAHTEAFF
size: .; J: TRBJ2-3; V: TRBV6-6; D: TRBD1; DNA: TGTGCCAGCAGTTGGGGGGACAGGGAGGGGGATACGCAGTATTTT; CDR3: CASSWGDREGDTQYF
size: .; J: TRBJ2-7; V: TRBV28; D: .; DNA: TGTGCCAGCAGTTCCTACAACAGGTTATCCTACGAGCAGTACTTC; CDR3: CASSSYNRLSYEQYF
size: .; J: TRBJ2-5; V: TRBV6-5; D: TRBD1; DNA: TGTGCCAGCCGGACAGGCGAAGAGACCCAGTACTTC; CDR3: CASRTGEETQYF
size: few; J: TRBJ2-7; V: TRBV9; D: .; DNA: TGTGCCAGCAGCGCCGGTTCCGAGCAGTACTTC; CDR3: CASSAGSEQYF
size: .; J: TRBJ1-5; V: TRBV7-6; D: TRBD1; DNA: TGTGCCAGCAGCTTAACCACAGGGGCGCGGGATCAGCCCCAGCATTTT; CDR3: CASSLTTGARDQPQHF
size: few; J: TRBJ1-1; V: TRBV7-9; D: .; DNA: TGTGCCAGCAGAATCCAGGAAGACACTGAAGCTTTCTTT; CDR3: CASRIQEDTEAFF
size: .; J: TRBJ2-7; V: TRBV2; D: .; DNA: TGTGCCAGCAGTGTGGACGGGGGTTACGAGCAGTACTTC; CDR3: CASSVDGGYEQYF
size: .; J: TRBJ2-1; V: TRBV7-9; D: .; DNA: TGTGCCAGCAGCCACCCGGTCGAGGGGGCCTACAATGAGCAGTTCTTC; CDR3: CASSHPVEGAYNEQFF
size: .; J: TRBJ2-5; V: TRBV5-1; D: TRBD2; DNA: TGCGCCAGCAGCTCACATGTTCCTAGCGGGCTGATCCAAGAGACCCAGTACTTC; CDR3: CASSSHVPSGLIQETQYF
size: .; J: TRBJ2-2; V: TRBV30; D: TRBD2; DNA: TGTGCCTGGAGCGGGACTAGCGGCGGGGAGCTGTTTTTT; CDR3: CAWSGTSGGELFF
size: .; J: TRBJ2-3; V: TRBV7-7; D: TRBD2; DNA: TGTGCTAGCAGCTTAGGAACTAGCGTGAATACGCAGTATTTT; CDR3: CASSLGTSVNTQYF
size: .; J: TRBJ1-1; V: TRBV7-2; D: .; DNA: TGTGCCAGCAGCTTAGTATCAGGGGTTGGTGAAGCTTTCTTT; CDR3: CASSLVSGVGEAFF
size: .; J: TRBJ2-3; V: TRBV1; D: .; DNA: TGCACCAGCAGCCACGAGAGGCGGGAGACCCTTCCCCTCACAGATACGCAGTATTTT; CDR3: CTSSHERRETLPLTDTQYF
size: .; J: TRBJ2-7; V: TRBV7-9; D: .; DNA: TGTGCCAGCAGCCCTAGCTCCTACGAGCAGTACTTC; CDR3: CASSPSSYEQYF
size: few; J: TRBJ1-3; V: TRBV19; D: TRBD1; DNA: TGTGCCAGTAGCCGGGGACAGGCCTCCTCTGGAAACACCATATATTTT; CDR3: CASSRGQASSGNTIYF
size: .; J: TRBJ1-1; V: TRBV5-1; D: .; DNA: TGCGCCAGCAGCTTGGCGCCAGGGTGGAACACTGAAGCTTTCTTT; CDR3: CASSLAPGWNTEAFF
size: .; J: TRBJ2-1; V: TRBV7-9; D: TRBD2; DNA: TGTGCCAGCAGCCCCCGGACTAGCGGGAGTAATGAGCAGTTCTTC; CDR3: CASSPRTSGSNEQFF
size: few; J: TRBJ1-1; V: TRBV10-3; D: .; DNA: TGTGCCATCACCTCGGGGGGTGCGGACACTGAAGCTTTCTTT; CDR3: CAITSGGADTEAFF
size: .; J: TRBJ2-7; V: TRBV6-6; D: .; DNA: TGTGCCAGCAGTTACGCCCCCAGGTTCTCCTACGAGCAGTACTTC; CDR3: CASSYAPRFSYEQYF
size: .; J: TRBJ1-2; V: TRBV10-3; D: TRBD1; DNA: TGTGCCATCAATCCGGGACAGAACTATGGCTACACCTTC; CDR3: CAINPGQNYGYTF
size: .; J: TRBJ1-4; V: TRBV30; D: .; DNA: TGTGCCTGGAGTCTCAACAGGCGGAGAGAAAAACTGTTTTTT; CDR3: CAWSLNRRREKLFF